This TCR beta chain was identified in a study of cytomegalovirus exposure and HLA in healthy donors. The study, taken as a whole, reports: The authors enumerated over 150 TCR beta chains as linked to cytomegalovirus.

Samples came from healthy bone marrow donors. Donors sampled were nominally healthy, though unrecorded immune exposures were likely. The V gene end was trimmed by 0 bases and the J gene end by 8 bases; junction bases not matched to a gene: 8. Germline CDR1 MRHNA, CDR2 SNTAGT. The CDR3 totals 15 residues. Remarks on this clone: Its antigen is not known.

The PCR contained 60 Vbeta and 13 Jbeta primers. Libraries were prepared by immunoSEQ multiplex PCR; TCRdb keeps only in-frame clonotypes and omits some of them. The repertoire holds about 130,000 clones, nearly 85% seen once, with over 1% in the top ten. The TCR was taken from a boy aged 5-17 years in good health and CMV-seronegative. Sequencing was carried out using PBMCs. The rearrangement joins TRBV6-4 to TRBJ1-2, with TRBD1 matching 8 bases. This chain's CDR3 is CASSDSGQGYRGYTF. CDR3 DNA sequence: TGTGCCAGCAGTGACTCCGGACAGGGCTATCGAGGCTACACCTTC.